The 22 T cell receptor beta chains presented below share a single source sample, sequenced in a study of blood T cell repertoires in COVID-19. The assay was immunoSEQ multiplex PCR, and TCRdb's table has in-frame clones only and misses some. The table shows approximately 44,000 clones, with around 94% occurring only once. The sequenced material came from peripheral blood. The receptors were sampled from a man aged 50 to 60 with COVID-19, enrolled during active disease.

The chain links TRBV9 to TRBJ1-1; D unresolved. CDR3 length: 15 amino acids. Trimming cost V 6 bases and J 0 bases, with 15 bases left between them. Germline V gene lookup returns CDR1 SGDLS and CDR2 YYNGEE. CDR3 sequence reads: CASTPRAVLNTEAFF. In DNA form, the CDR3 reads TGTGCCAGCACCCCGAGGGCAGTACTGAACACTGAAGCTTTCTTT.

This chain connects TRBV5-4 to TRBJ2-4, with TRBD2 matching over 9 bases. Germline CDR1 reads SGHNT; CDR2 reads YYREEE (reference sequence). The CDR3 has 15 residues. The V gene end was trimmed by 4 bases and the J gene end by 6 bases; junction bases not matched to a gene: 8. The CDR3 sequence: CASSPAGGTVNIQYF. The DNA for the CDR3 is TGTGCCAGCAGCCCGGCGGGGGGGACGGTAAACATTCAGTACTTC.

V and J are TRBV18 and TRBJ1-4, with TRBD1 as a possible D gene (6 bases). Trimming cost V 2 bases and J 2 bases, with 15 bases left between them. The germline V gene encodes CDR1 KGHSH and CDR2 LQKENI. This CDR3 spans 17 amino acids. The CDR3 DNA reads TGTGCCAGCTCACCAACACCTGGGGGCGCGACTAATGAAAAACTGTTTTTT. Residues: CASSPTPGGATNEKLFF.

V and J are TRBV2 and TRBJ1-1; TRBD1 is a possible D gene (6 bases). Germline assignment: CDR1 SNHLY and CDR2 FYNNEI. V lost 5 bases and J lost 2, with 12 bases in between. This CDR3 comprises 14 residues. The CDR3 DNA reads TGTGCCAGCAGTCCCGGGACACCCAACACTGAAGCTTTCTTT. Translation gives CASSPGTPNTEAFF.

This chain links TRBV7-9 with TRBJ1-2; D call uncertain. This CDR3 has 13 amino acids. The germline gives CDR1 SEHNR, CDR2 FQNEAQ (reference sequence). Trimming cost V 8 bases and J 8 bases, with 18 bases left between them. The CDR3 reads CASEASGLRGYTF. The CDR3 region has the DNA TGTGCCAGCGAAGCGTCCGGATTAAGGGGCTACACCTTC.

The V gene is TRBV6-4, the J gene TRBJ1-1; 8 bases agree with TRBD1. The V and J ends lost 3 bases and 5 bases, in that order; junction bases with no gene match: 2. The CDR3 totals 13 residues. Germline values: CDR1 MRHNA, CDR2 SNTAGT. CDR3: CASSEQGGTEAFF. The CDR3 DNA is TGTGCCAGCAGTGAACAGGGGGGGACTGAAGCTTTCTTT.

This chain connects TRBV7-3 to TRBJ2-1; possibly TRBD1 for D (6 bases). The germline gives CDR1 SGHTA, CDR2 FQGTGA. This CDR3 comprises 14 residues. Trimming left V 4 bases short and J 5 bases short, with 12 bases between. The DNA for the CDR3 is TGTGCCAGCAGCTCCTCGGGACACAACAATGAGCAGTTCTTC. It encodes CASSSSGHNNEQFF.

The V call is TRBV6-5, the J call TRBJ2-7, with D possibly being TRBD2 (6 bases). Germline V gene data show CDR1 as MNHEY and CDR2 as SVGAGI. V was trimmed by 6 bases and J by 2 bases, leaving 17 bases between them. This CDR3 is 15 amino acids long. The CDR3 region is CASREGGEGPYEQYF. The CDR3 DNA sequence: TGTGCCAGCAGGGAGGGTGGTGAGGGCCCCTACGAGCAGTACTTC.

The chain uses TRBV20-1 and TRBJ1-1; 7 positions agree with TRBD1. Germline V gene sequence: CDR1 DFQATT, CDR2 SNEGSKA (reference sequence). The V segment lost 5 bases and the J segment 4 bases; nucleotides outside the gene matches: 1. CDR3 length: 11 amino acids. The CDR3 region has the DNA TGCAGTGCTCCAGGGGGCACTGAAGCTTTCTTT. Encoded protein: CSAPGGTEAFF.

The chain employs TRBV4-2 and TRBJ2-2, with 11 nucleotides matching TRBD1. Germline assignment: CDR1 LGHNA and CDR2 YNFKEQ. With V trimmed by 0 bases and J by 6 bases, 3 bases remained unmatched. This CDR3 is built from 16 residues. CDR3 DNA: TGTGCCAGCAGCCAAGATCCGGGACAGGGGGCCGGGGAGCTGTTTTTT. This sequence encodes CASSQDPGQGAGELFF.

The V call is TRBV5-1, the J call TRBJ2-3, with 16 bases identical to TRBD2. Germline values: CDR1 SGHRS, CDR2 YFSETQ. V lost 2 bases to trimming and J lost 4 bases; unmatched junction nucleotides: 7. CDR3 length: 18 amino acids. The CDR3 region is CASSLTGTSGRGPDTQYF. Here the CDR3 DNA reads TGCGCCAGCAGCTTAACCGGGACTAGCGGGAGGGGCCCAGATACGCAGTATTTT. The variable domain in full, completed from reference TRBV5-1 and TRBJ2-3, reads KAGVTQTPRYLIKTRGQQVTLSCSPISGHRSVSWYQQTPGQGLQFLFEYFSETQRNKGNFPGRFSGRQFSNSRSEMNVSTLELGDSALYLCASSLTGTSGRGPDTQYFGPGTRLTVL.

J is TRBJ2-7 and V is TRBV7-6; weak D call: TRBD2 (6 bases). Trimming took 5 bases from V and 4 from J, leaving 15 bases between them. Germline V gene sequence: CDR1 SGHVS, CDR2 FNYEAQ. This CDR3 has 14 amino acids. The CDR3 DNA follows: TGTGCCAGCAGCAGTTTCCGGGGGAGGTACGAGCAGTACTTC. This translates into CASSSFRGRYEQYF. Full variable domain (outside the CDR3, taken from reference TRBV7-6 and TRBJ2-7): GAGVSQSPRYKVTKRGQDVALRCDPISGHVSLYWYRQALGQGPEFLTYFNYEAQQDKSGLPNDRFSAERPEGSISTLTIQRTEQRDSAMYRCASSSFRGRYEQYFGPGTRLTVT.

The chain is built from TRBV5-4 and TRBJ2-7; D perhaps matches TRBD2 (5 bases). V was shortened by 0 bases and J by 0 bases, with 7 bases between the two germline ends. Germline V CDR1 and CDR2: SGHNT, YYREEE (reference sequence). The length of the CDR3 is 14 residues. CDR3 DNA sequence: TGTGCCAGCAGCTTGGCGGGGTCCTCCTACGAGCAGTACTTC. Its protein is CASSLAGSSYEQYF. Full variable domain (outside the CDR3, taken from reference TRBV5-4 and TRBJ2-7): ETGVTQSPTHLIKTRGQQVTLRCSSQSGHNTVSWYQQALGQGPQFIFQYYREEENGRGNFPPRFSGLQFPNYSSELNVNALELDDSALYLCASSLAGSSYEQYFGPGTRLTVT.

This chain's CDR3 is CATSREPSSYNEQFF. CDR3 in DNA: TGTGCCACCAGCAGAGAGCCTAGCTCCTACAATGAGCAGTTCTTC. The chain combines TRBV15 with TRBJ2-1, with no clear D. Between the trimmed V and J ends, which lost 0 bases and 0 bases, there was a span of 6 bases. This CDR3 has 15 amino acids. Germline V gene data show CDR1 as LNHNV and CDR2 as YYDKDF (reference sequence).

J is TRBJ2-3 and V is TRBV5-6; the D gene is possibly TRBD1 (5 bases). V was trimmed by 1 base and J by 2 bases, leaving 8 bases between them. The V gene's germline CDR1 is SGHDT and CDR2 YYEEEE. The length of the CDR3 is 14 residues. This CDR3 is CASSLRGITDTQYF. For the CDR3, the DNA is TGTGCCAGCAGCTTGAGGGGAATCACAGATACGCAGTATTTT. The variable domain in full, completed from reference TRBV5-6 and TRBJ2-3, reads DAGVTQSPTHLIKTRGQQVTLRCSPKSGHDTVSWYQQALGQGPQFIFQYYEEEERQRGNFPDRFSGHQFPNYSSELNVNALLLGDSALYLCASSLRGITDTQYFGPGTRLTVL.

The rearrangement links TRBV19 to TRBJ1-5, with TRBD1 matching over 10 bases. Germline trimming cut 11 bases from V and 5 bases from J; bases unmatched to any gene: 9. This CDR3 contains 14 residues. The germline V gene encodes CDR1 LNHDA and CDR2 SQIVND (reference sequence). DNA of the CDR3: TGTGCCGGGGGGACAGGGGATCTTCATCAGCCCCAGCATTTT. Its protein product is CAGGTGDLHQPQHF.

In nucleotides, the CDR3 is TGCGCCAGCAGCTTGGGGCGGGATCGGTACAATGAGCAGTTCTTC. Translated, it gives CASSLGRDRYNEQFF. The genes are TRBV5-1 and TRBJ2-1, with D perhaps TRBD2 (6 bases). CDR3 length equals 15 residues. With 0 bases removed from V and 4 bases from J, the gap between germline ends came to 11 bases. Germline V gene data show CDR1 as SGHRS and CDR2 as YFSETQ.

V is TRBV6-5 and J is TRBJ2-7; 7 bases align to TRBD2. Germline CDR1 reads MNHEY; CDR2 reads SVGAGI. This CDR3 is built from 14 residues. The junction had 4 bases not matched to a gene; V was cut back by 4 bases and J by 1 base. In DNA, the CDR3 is TGTGCCAGCAGTTTTGGGGGAGGGTCCTACGAGCAGTACTTC. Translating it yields CASSFGGGSYEQYF.

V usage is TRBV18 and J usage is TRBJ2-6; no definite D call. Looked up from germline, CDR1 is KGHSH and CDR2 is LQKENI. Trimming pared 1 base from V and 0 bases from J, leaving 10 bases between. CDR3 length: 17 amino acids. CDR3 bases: TGTGCCAGCTCACCACTAAGTCTGCGCTCTGGGGCCAACGTCCTGACTTTC. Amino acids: CASSPLSLRSGANVLTF.

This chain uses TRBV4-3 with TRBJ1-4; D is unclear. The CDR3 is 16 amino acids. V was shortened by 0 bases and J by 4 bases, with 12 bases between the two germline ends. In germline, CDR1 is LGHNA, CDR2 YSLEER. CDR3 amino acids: CASSQDAGPGNEKLFF. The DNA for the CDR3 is TGCGCCAGCAGCCAAGATGCGGGTCCCGGTAATGAAAAACTGTTTTTT.

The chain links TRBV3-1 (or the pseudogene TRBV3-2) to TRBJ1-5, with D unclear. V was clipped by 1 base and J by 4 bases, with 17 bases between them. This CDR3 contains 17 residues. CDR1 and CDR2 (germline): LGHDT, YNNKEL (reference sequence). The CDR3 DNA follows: TGTGCCAGCAGCCAAGTATCCCGAGAAGAAAAGAATCAGCCCCAGCATTTT. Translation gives CASSQVSREEKNQPQHF.

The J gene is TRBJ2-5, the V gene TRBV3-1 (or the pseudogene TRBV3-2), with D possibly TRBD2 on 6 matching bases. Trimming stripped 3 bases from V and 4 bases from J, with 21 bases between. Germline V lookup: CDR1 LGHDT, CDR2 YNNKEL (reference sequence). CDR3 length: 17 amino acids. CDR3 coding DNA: TGTGCCAGCAGCCATGCTCTAGCGAACCTGGGTCGAGAGACCCAGTACTTC. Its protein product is CASSHALANLGRETQYF.